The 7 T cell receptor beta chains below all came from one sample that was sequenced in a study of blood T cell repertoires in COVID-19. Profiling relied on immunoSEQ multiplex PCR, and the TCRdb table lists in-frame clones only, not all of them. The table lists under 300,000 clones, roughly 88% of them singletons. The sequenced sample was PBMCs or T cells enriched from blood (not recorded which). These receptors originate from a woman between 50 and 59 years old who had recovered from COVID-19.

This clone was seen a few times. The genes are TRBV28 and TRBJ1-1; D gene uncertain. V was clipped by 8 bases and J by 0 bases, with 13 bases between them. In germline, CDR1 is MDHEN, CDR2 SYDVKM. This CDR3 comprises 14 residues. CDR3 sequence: CASERAGMNTEAFF. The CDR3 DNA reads TGTGCCAGCGAAAGAGCAGGCATGAACACTGAAGCTTTCTTT.

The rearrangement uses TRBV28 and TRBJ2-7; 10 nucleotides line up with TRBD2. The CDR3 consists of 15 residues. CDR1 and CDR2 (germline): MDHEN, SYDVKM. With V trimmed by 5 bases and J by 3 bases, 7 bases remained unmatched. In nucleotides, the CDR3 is TGTGCCAGCAGTCAAGCGGGAGGGATCGTCTACGAGCAGTACTTC. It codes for CASSQAGGIVYEQYF.

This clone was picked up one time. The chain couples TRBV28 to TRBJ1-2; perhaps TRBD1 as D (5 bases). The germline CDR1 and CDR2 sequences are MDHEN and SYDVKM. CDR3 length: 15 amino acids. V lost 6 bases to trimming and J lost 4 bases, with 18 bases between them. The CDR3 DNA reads TGTGCCAGCAGCCCCAATAAGGGGCCTATCTATGGCTACACCTTC. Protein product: CASSPNKGPIYGYTF.

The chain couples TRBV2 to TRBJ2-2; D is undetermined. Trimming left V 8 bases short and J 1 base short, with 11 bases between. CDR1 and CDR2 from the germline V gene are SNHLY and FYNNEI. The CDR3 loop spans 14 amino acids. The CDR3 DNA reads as TGTGCCAGCTTCCGGAGCGTGAACACCGGGGAGCTGTTTTTT. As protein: CASFRSVNTGELFF.

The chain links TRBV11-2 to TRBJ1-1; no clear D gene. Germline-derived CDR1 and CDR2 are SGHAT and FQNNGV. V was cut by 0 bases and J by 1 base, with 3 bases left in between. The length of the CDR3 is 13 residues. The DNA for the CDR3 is TGTGCCAGCAGCTTAGAGAGGAACACTGAAGCTTTCTTT. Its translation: CASSLERNTEAFF.

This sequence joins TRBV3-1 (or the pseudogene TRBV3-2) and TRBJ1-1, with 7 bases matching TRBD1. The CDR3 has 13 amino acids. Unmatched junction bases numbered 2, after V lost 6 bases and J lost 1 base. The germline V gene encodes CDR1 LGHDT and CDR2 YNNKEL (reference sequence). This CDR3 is CASRDRTNTEAFF. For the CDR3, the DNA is TGTGCCAGCAGGGACAGGACGAACACTGAAGCTTTCTTT.

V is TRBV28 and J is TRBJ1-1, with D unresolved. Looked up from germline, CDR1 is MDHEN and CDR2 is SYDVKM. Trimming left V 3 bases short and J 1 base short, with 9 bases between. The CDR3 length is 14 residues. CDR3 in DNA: TGTGCCAGCAGTTTGCCCGCAGGGAACACTGAAGCTTTCTTT. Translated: CASSLPAGNTEAFF.